These T cell receptor beta chains were read from a single sample in a study of shared clonotypes between healthy human individuals. TCRdb keeps only in-frame clones here, not all; method: immunoSEQ multiplex PCR. The data contain millions of clones, just over 90% of them singletons. The sequenced sample was naive CD4+ T cells from PBMCs. The receptors originated from a man younger than 35 in good health. Some clones in this sample may be carry-over from other donors' samples. Each CDR3 is given with its conserved first and last residue. Fields, in order: clone size, D gene, J gene, V gene, CDR3 DNA, CDR3 protein. A D gene is named only where the DNA matches it firmly. Only part of the rows carry a size: once, few, many, or a class if the clone is expanded.

clone_size: -; d_call: -; j_call: TRBJ2-1; v_call: TRBV5-1; cdr3_nt: TGCGCCAGCAGCTTGTTTTCGGACCGGGAGAGAGGCCCCTCGCGGTTCCACAATGAGCAGTTCTTC; cdr3_aa: CASSLFSDRERGPSRFHNEQFF
clone_size: -; d_call: -; j_call: TRBJ2-5; v_call: TRBV7-9; cdr3_nt: TGTGCCAGCAGCCGAGGGGAACACATAGACCAAGAGACCCAGTACTTC; cdr3_aa: CASSRGEHIDQETQYF
clone_size: once; d_call: -; j_call: TRBJ2-2; v_call: TRBV9; cdr3_nt: TGTGCCAGCAGCGTAAGTGGCTTCGCGAACACCGGGGAGCTGTTTTTT; cdr3_aa: CASSVSGFANTGELFF
clone_size: -; d_call: -; j_call: TRBJ2-1; v_call: TRBV6-1; cdr3_nt: TGTGCCAGCAGTCCCAGGGGAGGATCCTACAATGAGCAGTTCTTC; cdr3_aa: CASSPRGGSYNEQFF
clone_size: -; d_call: -; j_call: TRBJ1-2; v_call: TRBV10-3; cdr3_nt: TGTGCCATCAGTGTGGGCCAAAACTATGGCTACACCTTC; cdr3_aa: CAISVGQNYGYTF
clone_size: -; d_call: TRBD2; j_call: TRBJ2-7; v_call: TRBV20-1; cdr3_nt: TGCAGTGCGCGGGGGGCCTACGAGCAGTACTTC; cdr3_aa: CSARGAYEQYF
clone_size: -; d_call: TRBD2; j_call: TRBJ2-7; v_call: TRBV27; cdr3_nt: TGTGCCAGCAGTTACCATCGAGCGGGAGACGAGCAGTACTTC; cdr3_aa: CASSYHRAGDEQYF
clone_size: -; d_call: -; j_call: TRBJ2-7; v_call: TRBV27; cdr3_nt: TGTGCCAGCAGTTTACCCCCGGGGATGGGCGAGCAGTACTTC; cdr3_aa: CASSLPPGMGEQYF
clone_size: -; d_call: -; j_call: TRBJ1-1; v_call: TRBV18; cdr3_nt: TGTGCCAGCTCACCACCCCCCGGGCAAGCTTTCTTT; cdr3_aa: CASSPPPGQAFF
clone_size: -; d_call: -; j_call: TRBJ2-2; v_call: TRBV5-6; cdr3_nt: TGTGCCAGCAGCTTATTAGCCGGGGAGCTGTTTTTT; cdr3_aa: CASSLLAGELFF